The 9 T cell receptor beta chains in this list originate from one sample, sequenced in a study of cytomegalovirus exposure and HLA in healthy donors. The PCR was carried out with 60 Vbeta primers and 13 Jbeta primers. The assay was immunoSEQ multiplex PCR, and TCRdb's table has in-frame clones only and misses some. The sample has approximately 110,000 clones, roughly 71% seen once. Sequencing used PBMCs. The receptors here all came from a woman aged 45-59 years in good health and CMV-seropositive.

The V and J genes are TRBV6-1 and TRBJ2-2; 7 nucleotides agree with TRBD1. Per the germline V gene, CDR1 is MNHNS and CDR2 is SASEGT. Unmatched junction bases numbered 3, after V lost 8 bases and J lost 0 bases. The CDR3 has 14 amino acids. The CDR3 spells CASPGQSNTGELFF. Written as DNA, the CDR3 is TGTGCCAGCCCGGGACAGTCGAACACCGGGGAGCTGTTTTTT.

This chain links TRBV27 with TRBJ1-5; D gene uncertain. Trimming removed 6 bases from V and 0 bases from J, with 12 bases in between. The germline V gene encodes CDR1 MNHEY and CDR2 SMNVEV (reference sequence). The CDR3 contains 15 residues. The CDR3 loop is CASSGEDYSNQPQHF. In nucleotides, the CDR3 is TGTGCCAGCAGCGGGGAAGATTATAGCAATCAGCCCCAGCATTTT.

As DNA, the CDR3 is TGTGCCAGCAGCCTCCCCGGGGGGTCGGAAGAAAAACTGTTTTTT. Translation gives CASSLPGGSEEKLFF. The chain recombines TRBV9 with TRBJ1-4, with a possible D match to TRBD1 (5 bases). Germline V CDR1 and CDR2: SGDLS, YYNGEE. The ends were cut back, 4 bases at V and 8 bases at J, with 18 bases in the middle. This CDR3 has 15 amino acids.

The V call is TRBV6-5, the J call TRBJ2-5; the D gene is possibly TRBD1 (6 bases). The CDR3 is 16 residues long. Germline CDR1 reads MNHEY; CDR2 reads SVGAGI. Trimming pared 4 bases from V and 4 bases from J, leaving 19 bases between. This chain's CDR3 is CASSSLGGSAVETQYF. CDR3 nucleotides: TGTGCCAGCAGTTCGCTTGGGGGCTCAGCGGTAGAGACCCAGTACTTC.

CDR3 sequence: CASSLFGTSGNTIYF. CDR3 nucleotide sequence: TGTGCCAGCAGCTTGTTTGGGACTTCTGGAAACACCATATATTTT. The rearrangement uses TRBV5-6 and TRBJ1-3, with D possibly being TRBD1 (5 bases). The CDR3 length is 15 residues. V was pared by 1 base and J by 1 base, with 9 bases between. Germline V gene data show CDR1 as SGHDT and CDR2 as YYEEEE.

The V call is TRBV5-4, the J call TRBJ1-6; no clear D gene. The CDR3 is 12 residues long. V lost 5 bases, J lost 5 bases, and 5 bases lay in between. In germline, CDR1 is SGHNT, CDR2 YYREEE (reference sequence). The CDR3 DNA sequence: TGTGCCAGCAGTCTTAATAATTCACCCCTCCACTTT. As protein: CASSLNNSPLHF.

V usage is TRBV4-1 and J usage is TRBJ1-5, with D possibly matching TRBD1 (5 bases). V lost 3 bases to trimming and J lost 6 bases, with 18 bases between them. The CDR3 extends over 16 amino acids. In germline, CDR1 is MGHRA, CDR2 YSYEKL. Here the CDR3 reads CASSQTPGLTFQPQHF. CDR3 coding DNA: TGCGCCAGCAGCCAGACGCCGGGACTTACGTTTCAGCCCCAGCATTTT.

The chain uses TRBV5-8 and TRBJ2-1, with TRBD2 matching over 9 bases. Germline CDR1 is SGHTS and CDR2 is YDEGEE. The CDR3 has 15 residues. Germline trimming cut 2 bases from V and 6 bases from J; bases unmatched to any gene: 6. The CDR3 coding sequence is TGTGCCAGCAGCTTAAGGCTAGCGGGGAGCAATGAGCAGTTCTTC. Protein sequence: CASSLRLAGSNEQFF.

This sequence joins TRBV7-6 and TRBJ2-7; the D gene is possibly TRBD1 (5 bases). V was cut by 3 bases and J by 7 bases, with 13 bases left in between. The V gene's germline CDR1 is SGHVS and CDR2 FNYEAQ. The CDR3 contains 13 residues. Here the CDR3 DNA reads TGTGCCAGCAGCTTGCAGGGCGGATGGGAGCAGTACTTC. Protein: CASSLQGGWEQYF.